Here is one T cell receptor (beta chain) with its context. Other nucleotide sequences in the sample specify the same CDR3. Under the authors' procedure: Scientists estimated how many nucleated cells there were by amplifying reference gene primers. Produced via immunoSEQ multiplex PCR; TCRdb's table is partial and in-frame only. V, J and clone size were drawn from that table, and D and trimming were deduced from the DNA. Among 250,000 to 300,000 clones listed, 80% to 90% were seen once. CDR3 length: 14 residues. Per germline, CDR1 SEHNR and CDR2 FQNEAQ (reference sequence). The V end was cut by 5 bases, the J end by 1 base, with 11 bases between. This specimen belongs to a study of blood T cell repertoires in COVID-19. Looking at the study overall: There were acute and convalescent COVID-19 samples, and they came from the United States, Italy and Spain. The cDNA or gDNA used as material had been derived from T cells, B-cell-depleted T cells, or PBMCs.

The source is a woman in her 70s with acute or convalescent COVID-19. The chain has TRBV7-9 and TRBJ1-1; maybe TRBD1 (6 bases). The source material was peripheral blood. In nucleotides, the CDR3 is TGTGCCAGCAGCCTCGACAGGAGGAACACTGAAGCTTTCTTT. This sequence encodes CASSLDRRNTEAFF.